One T cell receptor (beta chain) is described in this entry. In Seattle, patients joined the study during active infection and were tracked longitudinally. Germline lookup yields CDR1 LNHDA and CDR2 SQIVND (reference sequence). The CDR3 consists of 16 residues. Trimming pared 3 bases from V and 4 bases from J, leaving 13 bases between. This record belongs to a study of blood T cell repertoires in COVID-19. Study-wide background: There were acute and convalescent COVID-19 samples, and they came from the United States, Italy and Spain. In each case, the material was cDNA or gDNA derived from T cells, B-cell-depleted T cells, or PBMCs.

Authors' methods: Nucleated cell number was recorded as an estimate derived from reference gene primer amplification. Using immunoSEQ multiplex PCR, the repertoire was profiled, and TCRdb retains in-frame clones only, with some absent. V, J and clone size were drawn from that table, and D and trimming were deduced from the DNA. The sample has under 200,000 clones; approximately 85% are singletons. The sample consisted of peripheral blood. The source is a woman in her sixties or seventies with COVID-19, enrolled during active disease. The chain couples TRBV19 to TRBJ2-6; a weak D match, TRBD1 (5 bases). The CDR3 is CASSMYQGSGANVLTF. The DNA for the CDR3 is TGTGCCAGTAGTATGTACCAGGGATCAGGGGCCAACGTCCTGACTTTC. The full variable domain, with the rest looked up from reference TRBV19 and TRBJ2-6, is DGGITQSPKYLFRKEGQNVTLSCEQNLNHDAMYWYRQDPGQGLRLIYYSQIVNDFQKGDIAEGYSVSREKKESFPLTVTSAQKNPTAFYLCASSMYQGSGANVLTFGAGSRLTVL.